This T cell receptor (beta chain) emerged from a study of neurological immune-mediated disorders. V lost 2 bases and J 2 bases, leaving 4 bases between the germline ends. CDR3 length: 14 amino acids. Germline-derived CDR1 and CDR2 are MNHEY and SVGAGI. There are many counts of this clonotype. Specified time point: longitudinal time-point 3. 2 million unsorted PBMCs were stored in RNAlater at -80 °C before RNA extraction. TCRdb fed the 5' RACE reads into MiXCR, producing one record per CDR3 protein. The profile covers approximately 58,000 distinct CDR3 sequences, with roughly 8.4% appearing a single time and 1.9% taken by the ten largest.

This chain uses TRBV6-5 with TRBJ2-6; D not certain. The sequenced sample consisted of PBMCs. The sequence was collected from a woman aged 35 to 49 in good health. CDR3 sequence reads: CASSYRAGANVLTF. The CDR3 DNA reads TGTGCCAGCAGTTACAGGGCTGGGGCCAACGTCCTGACTTTC.